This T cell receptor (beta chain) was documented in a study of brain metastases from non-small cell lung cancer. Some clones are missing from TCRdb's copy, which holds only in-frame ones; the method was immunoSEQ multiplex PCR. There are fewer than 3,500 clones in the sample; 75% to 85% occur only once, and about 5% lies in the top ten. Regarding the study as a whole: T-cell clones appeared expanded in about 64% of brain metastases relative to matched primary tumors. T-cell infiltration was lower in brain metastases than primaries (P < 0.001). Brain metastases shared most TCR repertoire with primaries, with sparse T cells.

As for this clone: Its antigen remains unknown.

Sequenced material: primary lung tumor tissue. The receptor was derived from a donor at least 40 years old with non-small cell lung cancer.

The CDR3 loop is CASSEASRAILFF. As DNA, the CDR3 is TGTGCCAGCAGTGAAGCCTCCAGGGCGATACTGTTTTTT. The rearrangement joins TRBV2 to TRBJ1-4; D is possibly TRBD1 (5 bases). Germline V CDR1 and CDR2: SNHLY, FYNNEI. This CDR3 has 13 amino acids. The V and J ends lost 0 bases and 13 bases respectively, with 12 bases between them.